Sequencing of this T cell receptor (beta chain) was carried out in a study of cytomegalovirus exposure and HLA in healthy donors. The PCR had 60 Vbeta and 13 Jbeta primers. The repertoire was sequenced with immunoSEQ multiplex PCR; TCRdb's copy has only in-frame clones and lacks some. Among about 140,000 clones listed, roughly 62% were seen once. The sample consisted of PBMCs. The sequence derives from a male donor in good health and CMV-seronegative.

The CDR3 DNA reads TGTGCCAGCAGCCCTCCTCCCGGGGAGCTGTTTTTT. The encoded protein is CASSPPPGELFF. The chain combines TRBV27 with TRBJ2-2, with D uncertain. Deletions cut 6 bases from V and 6 bases from J, with 8 bases between. Germline values: CDR1 MNHEY, CDR2 SMNVEV (reference sequence). The CDR3 has 12 residues.